This is a list of T cell receptor beta chains from one sample in a study of identical twins. TCRdb re-derived calls from the 5' RACE reads in MiXCR, one entry per CDR3 protein. Among roughly 690,000 distinct CDR3 sequences, over 5% were seen once, and the ten largest hold around 2%. The specimen sequenced was naive T cells sorted from blood. All receptors come from a man aged 18 to 29 in good health. Both conserved end residues are part of each CDR3. D genes are given only for firm matches. Clone size is shown for a subset of rows, as once, few, many or a class of expanded clone.

D: TRBD2; V: TRBV5-1; J: TRBJ2-1; size: .; DNA: TGCGCCAGCAGTTTCGGACTAGCGGGAGGTGTTAATGAGCAGTTCTTC; CDR3: CASSFGLAGGVNEQFF
D: .; V: TRBV21-1; J: TRBJ1-1; size: .; DNA: TGTGCCAGCAGCAGGGGGACCATGAACACTGAAGCTTTCTTT; CDR3: CASSRGTMNTEAFF
D: TRBD1; V: TRBV29-1; J: TRBJ2-1; size: .; DNA: TGCAGCGTCTCGGACAGGGCCCTATACAATGAGCAGTTCTTC; CDR3: CSVSDRALYNEQFF
D: TRBD2; V: TRBV20-1; J: TRBJ2-3; size: many; DNA: TGCAGTGCTAGGGGGGTACAGCGGGAGCGCATGGCAGATACGCAGTATTTT; CDR3: CSARGVQRERMADTQYF
D: TRBD1; V: TRBV27; J: TRBJ1-4; size: many; DNA: TGTGCCAGCAGCCGCCGGACAGGGTGGGGAGAAAAACTGTTTTTT; CDR3: CASSRRTGWGEKLFF
D: .; V: TRBV6-2/TRBV6-3; J: TRBJ2-7; size: .; DNA: TGTGCCAGCAGTTACTTGGAGGGTGGTAACGAGCAGTACTTC; CDR3: CASSYLEGGNEQYF
D: TRBD1; V: TRBV6-1; J: TRBJ2-1; size: many; DNA: TGTGCCAGCAGCAGGGGGCCGGTAAATGAGCAGTTCTTC; CDR3: CASSRGPVNEQFF
D: TRBD1; V: TRBV12-3/TRBV12-4; J: TRBJ2-3; size: few; DNA: TGTGCCAGCAGTTTCCCGGGTATGACAGGGAAGGAAGATACGCAGTATTTT; CDR3: CASSFPGMTGKEDTQYF
D: .; V: TRBV12-3/TRBV12-4; J: TRBJ1-2; size: many; DNA: TGTGCCAGCAGTTTAGCTGCAGGCGATGGCTACACCTTC; CDR3: CASSLAAGDGYTF
D: .; V: TRBV4-2; J: TRBJ2-7; size: many; DNA: TGTGCCAGCAGCCAGAAAATATTAGCGGAGGCGACGAGGGACGAGCAGTACTTC; CDR3: CASSQKILAEATRDEQYF
D: TRBD1; V: TRBV20-1; J: TRBJ2-7; size: .; DNA: TGCAGTGCTAACAACCGGGACAGAGATCTTTACGAGCAGTACTTC; CDR3: CSANNRDRDLYEQYF
D: TRBD2; V: TRBV9; J: TRBJ2-3; size: few; DNA: TGTGCCAGCAGCGTAGTACGACTAGCGGTCACAGATACGCAGTATTTT; CDR3: CASSVVRLAVTDTQYF
D: .; V: TRBV20-1; J: TRBJ2-3; size: many; DNA: TGCAGTGCTAGAGGGGGTGTAGATACGCAGTATTTT; CDR3: CSARGGVDTQYF
D: TRBD1; V: TRBV28; J: TRBJ1-1; size: .; DNA: TGTGCCAGCAGTTTGACAGGGGGTTCGGCTGAAGCTTTCTTT; CDR3: CASSLTGGSAEAFF
D: .; V: TRBV12-5; J: TRBJ1-2; size: many; DNA: TGTGCTAGTGGTCCGCGGGGAGGGGGCTACACCTTC; CDR3: CASGPRGGGYTF
D: TRBD2; V: TRBV4-3; J: TRBJ2-3; size: .; DNA: TGCGCCAGCAGCCAAGTCGGACTAGCGGGAGGGCCAGATACGCAGTATTTT; CDR3: CASSQVGLAGGPDTQYF
D: .; V: TRBV28; J: TRBJ2-3; size: few; DNA: TGTGCCACCTTGCCCGGGACTCCTAACCTAGATACGCAGTATTTT; CDR3: CATLPGTPNLDTQYF
D: TRBD2; V: TRBV18; J: TRBJ2-1; size: many; DNA: TGTGCCAGCTCACGTGCCGGGACTAGCACCAATGAGCAGTTCTTC; CDR3: CASSRAGTSTNEQFF
D: TRBD1; V: TRBV12-3/TRBV12-4; J: TRBJ1-5; size: few; DNA: TGTGCCAGCAGAACAGACAGGGGCCTCCTGGAGCCCCAGCATTTT; CDR3: CASRTDRGLLEPQHF
D: TRBD1; V: TRBV4-3; J: TRBJ2-7; size: many; DNA: TGCGCCAGCAGGTGGGACAGGGATTCCTACGAGCAGTACTTC; CDR3: CASRWDRDSYEQYF
D: TRBD2; V: TRBV20-1; J: TRBJ2-3; size: many; DNA: TGCAGTGCTAGACTACTTAGCGGGGGAGGGACAGATACGCAGTATTTT; CDR3: CSARLLSGGGTDTQYF
D: .; V: TRBV6-2/TRBV6-3; J: TRBJ1-1; size: .; DNA: TGTGCCAGCAGTTACCCCGGGTTGAACACTGAAGCTTTCTTT; CDR3: CASSYPGLNTEAFF
D: .; V: TRBV12-3/TRBV12-4; J: TRBJ1-1; size: many; DNA: TGTGCCAGCACTTTAGGGACACAGAACACTGAAGCTTTCTTT; CDR3: CASTLGTQNTEAFF
D: .; V: TRBV14; J: TRBJ2-3; size: .; DNA: TGTGCCAGCAGCCAAGATATGGCCCCGGGGAGTTGGTATACGCAGTATTTT; CDR3: CASSQDMAPGSWYTQYF
D: .; V: TRBV12-3/TRBV12-4; J: TRBJ2-3; size: many; DNA: TGTGCCAGCAAGTTGGGCCGGGGGCCAGATACGCAGTATTTT; CDR3: CASKLGRGPDTQYF
D: TRBD2; V: TRBV20-1; J: TRBJ2-7; size: .; DNA: TGCAGTGCTAGAGATTTGAAGACTAGCGGGACCTACGAGCAGTACTTC; CDR3: CSARDLKTSGTYEQYF
D: .; V: TRBV4-3; J: TRBJ1-1; size: many; DNA: TGCGCCAGCAGCCAATCGGCCGGCATGAACACTGAAGCTTTCTTT; CDR3: CASSQSAGMNTEAFF
D: .; V: TRBV14; J: TRBJ2-1; size: many; DNA: TGTGCCAGCAGCCAAGATAGGAATAGTCTATACAATGAGCAGTTCTTC; CDR3: CASSQDRNSLYNEQFF
D: .; V: TRBV6-1; J: TRBJ1-2; size: few; DNA: TGTGCCAGCAGTAAGACCGGGACATCGGGTGGCTACACCTTC; CDR3: CASSKTGTSGGYTF
D: TRBD2; V: TRBV18; J: TRBJ2-1; size: .; DNA: TGTGCCAGCTCGACGACAGCGGGAGAGGGCAATGAGCAGTTCTTC; CDR3: CASSTTAGEGNEQFF
D: .; V: TRBV20-1; J: TRBJ2-7; size: many; DNA: TGCAGTGCCACGAGGGCAAGGGAAGAGCAGTACTTC; CDR3: CSATRAREEQYF
D: .; V: TRBV5-1; J: TRBJ2-3; size: .; DNA: TGCGCCAGCAGGCTGGAATTAAGCGGGGATACGCAGTATTTT; CDR3: CASRLELSGDTQYF
D: .; V: TRBV20-1; J: TRBJ1-1; size: .; DNA: TGCAGTGAAGCAGGGGAAATGAACACTGTAGCTTTCTTT; CDR3: CSEAGEMNTVAFF
D: .; V: TRBV20-1; J: TRBJ2-3; size: many; DNA: TGCAGTGCTAATGGCCCTGTCTTAACAGATACGCAGTATTTT; CDR3: CSANGPVLTDTQYF
D: .; V: TRBV11-2; J: TRBJ2-7; size: few; DNA: TGTGCCAGCAAGGCCGGGGACTACGAGCAGTACTTC; CDR3: CASKAGDYEQYF
D: .; V: TRBV27; J: TRBJ2-5; size: .; DNA: TGTGCCAGCAGTTTCCCCTCCGCCAGGAGGCAAGAGACCCAGTACTTC; CDR3: CASSFPSARRQETQYF
D: .; V: TRBV5-1; J: TRBJ2-1; size: few; DNA: TGCGCCAGCAGCTTGGTGGTGGGTTCGGGCTACAATGAGCAGTTCTTC; CDR3: CASSLVVGSGYNEQFF
D: TRBD2; V: TRBV3-1; J: TRBJ2-3; size: few; DNA: TGTGCCAGCAGCCATCTCGGAGCGGGAGAAGGAGATACGCAGTATTTT; CDR3: CASSHLGAGEGDTQYF
D: .; V: TRBV5-6; J: TRBJ2-4; size: many; DNA: TGTGCCAGCAGCTTGAGGGGAATAGCCAAAAACATTCAGTACTTC; CDR3: CASSLRGIAKNIQYF
D: .; V: TRBV30; J: TRBJ2-2; size: few; DNA: TGTGCCTGGAGGGACAAGGCGAACACCGGGGAGCTGTTTTTT; CDR3: CAWRDKANTGELFF
D: TRBD2; V: TRBV11-2; J: TRBJ2-1; size: many; DNA: TGTGCCAGCAGCTCAAATCTAGCGGGAGGCAACAATGAGCAGTTCTTC; CDR3: CASSSNLAGGNNEQFF
D: TRBD2; V: TRBV20-1; J: TRBJ2-1; size: .; DNA: TGCAGTGCTAGGAGCCCGGGACTAGCAAATGAGCAGTTCTTC; CDR3: CSARSPGLANEQFF
D: .; V: TRBV15; J: TRBJ2-4; size: few; DNA: TGTGCCACCAGCATCTACCGGGGTACCAAAAACATTCAGTACTTC; CDR3: CATSIYRGTKNIQYF
D: TRBD2; V: TRBV20-1; J: TRBJ2-5; size: many; DNA: TGCAGTGCTAGAAGAACTAGCGGGCTACAAGAGACCCAGTACTTC; CDR3: CSARRTSGLQETQYF
D: TRBD1; V: TRBV11-3; J: TRBJ2-5; size: few; DNA: TGTGCCAGCAACAAACAGGGGGCGAAAGAGACCCAGTACTTC; CDR3: CASNKQGAKETQYF
D: TRBD1; V: TRBV4-2; J: TRBJ1-2; size: .; DNA: TGTGCCAGCAGCCAACCGCAGGGACAGGGAAACTATGGCTACACCTTC; CDR3: CASSQPQGQGNYGYTF
D: TRBD2; V: TRBV5-1; J: TRBJ2-7; size: many; DNA: TGCGCCAGCAGCTTGGTTCCTAGCGGGAGATCCCACTACGAGCAGTACTTC; CDR3: CASSLVPSGRSHYEQYF
D: .; V: TRBV29-1; J: TRBJ2-7; size: few; DNA: TGCAGCGTCTCCCCGGGATACGAGCAGTACTTC; CDR3: CSVSPGYEQYF
D: TRBD2; V: TRBV5-1; J: TRBJ2-1; size: many; DNA: TGCGCCAGCAGAGTAGCGGGAGGGGATGAGCAGTTCTTC; CDR3: CASRVAGGDEQFF
D: .; V: TRBV20-1; J: TRBJ2-1; size: many; DNA: TGCAGCCCTAATGAGGGTGAGCAGTTCTTC; CDR3: CSPNEGEQFF
D: .; V: TRBV28; J: TRBJ1-1; size: .; DNA: TGTGCCAGCAGTTTAACTAGTTATGAAGCTTTCTTT; CDR3: CASSLTSYEAFF
D: .; V: TRBV7-9; J: TRBJ1-6; size: many; DNA: TGTGCCAGCAGCCCTCGGGACACACCGCATATCTTCCACTTT; CDR3: CASSPRDTPHIFHF
D: .; V: TRBV20-1; J: TRBJ1-2; size: many; DNA: TGCAGTGCTGCGGGACACTCCACTGGCGGCTACACCTTC; CDR3: CSAAGHSTGGYTF
D: .; V: TRBV29-1; J: TRBJ2-5; size: many; DNA: TGCAGCGTTGAAAACAGAATCAAAGAGACCCAGTACTTC; CDR3: CSVENRIKETQYF
D: .; V: TRBV30; J: TRBJ1-1; size: many; DNA: TGTGCCTGGAGTGACGGGGCTCTCGCTGAAGCTTTCTTT; CDR3: CAWSDGALAEAFF
D: .; V: TRBV21-1; J: TRBJ1-1; size: few; DNA: TGTGCCAGCAGCAAAGCGCCGGGGCAGAACAGGACTGAAGCTTTCTTT; CDR3: CASSKAPGQNRTEAFF
D: TRBD2; V: TRBV20-1; J: TRBJ2-7; size: many; DNA: TGCAGTGCTCCCACTTTAGCGGGATTCTCCTACGAGCAGTACTTC; CDR3: CSAPTLAGFSYEQYF
D: .; V: TRBV19; J: TRBJ1-1; size: few; DNA: TGTGCCAGTAGTACTACCGACGGATTGAACACTGAAGCTTTCTTT; CDR3: CASSTTDGLNTEAFF
D: TRBD2; V: TRBV20-1; J: TRBJ2-1; size: many; DNA: TGCAGTGCTAGTAGGGAGGGCCCCTACAATGAGCAGTTCTTC; CDR3: CSASREGPYNEQFF